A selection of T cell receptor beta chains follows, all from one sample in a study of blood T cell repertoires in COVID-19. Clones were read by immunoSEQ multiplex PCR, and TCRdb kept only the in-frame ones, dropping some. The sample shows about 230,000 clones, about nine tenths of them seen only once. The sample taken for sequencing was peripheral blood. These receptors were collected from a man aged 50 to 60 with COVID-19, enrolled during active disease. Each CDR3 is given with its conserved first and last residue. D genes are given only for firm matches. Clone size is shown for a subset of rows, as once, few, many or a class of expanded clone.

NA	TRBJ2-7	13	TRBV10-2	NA	TGCGCCAGCAGTATTCTAGAAACCTACGAGCAGTACTTC	CASSILETYEQYF
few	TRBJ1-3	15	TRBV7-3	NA	TGTGCCAGCAGTTTACAGGGTAGCTCTGGAAACACCATATATTTT	CASSLQGSSGNTIYF
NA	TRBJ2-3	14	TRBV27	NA	TGTGCCAGCAGTTTAACGGAGAGCACAGATACGCAGTATTTT	CASSLTESTDTQYF
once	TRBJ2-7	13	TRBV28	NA	TGTGCCACCCGAGGTCCTGGAGACTACGAGCAGTACTTC	CATRGPGDYEQYF
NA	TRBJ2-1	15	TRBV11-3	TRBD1	TGTGCCAGCAGCTTGACAGGGGACCCCTACAATGAGCAGTTCTTC	CASSLTGDPYNEQFF
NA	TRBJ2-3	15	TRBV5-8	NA	TGTGCCAGCAGCTGGTCAGGGTCTAGCACAGATACGCAGTATTTT	CASSWSGSSTDTQYF
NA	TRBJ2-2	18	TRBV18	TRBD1	TGTGCCAGCTCACCACGGGTCCAGGGACAGGGGAACACCGGGGAGCTGTTTTTT	CASSPRVQGQGNTGELFF
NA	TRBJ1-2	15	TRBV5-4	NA	TGTGCCAGCAGCTTGGGTGGGGGCAGATTCTATGGCTACACCTTC	CASSLGGGRFYGYTF
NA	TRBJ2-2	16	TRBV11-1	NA	TGTGCCAGCAGCTTAGCCTGGACAGAGAACACCGGGGAGCTGTTTTTT	CASSLAWTENTGELFF
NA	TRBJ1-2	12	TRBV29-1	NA	TGCAGCGTTGGGGGGGGCTCCTATGGCTACACCTTC	CSVGGGSYGYTF
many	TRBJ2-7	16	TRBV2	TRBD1	TGTGCCAGCACCAGCCCCCCAGGGGGCGCATCCTACGAGCAGTACTTC	CASTSPPGGASYEQYF
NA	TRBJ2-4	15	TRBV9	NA	TGTGCCAGCAGCGTAGCTGTCGGAAGAGGAAACATTCAGTACTTC	CASSVAVGRGNIQYF
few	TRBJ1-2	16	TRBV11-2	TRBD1	TGTGCCAGCAGTTACGGGACAGGTACTTCTAACTATGGCTACACCTTC	CASSYGTGTSNYGYTF
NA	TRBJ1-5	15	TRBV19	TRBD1	TGTGCCAGTAGTATCTCAGGGGGCGGCAATCAGCCCCAGCATTTT	CASSISGGGNQPQHF
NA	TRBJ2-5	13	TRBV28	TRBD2	TGTGCCAGCATAGCGGGGGGCCAAGAGACCCAGTACTTC	CASIAGGQETQYF
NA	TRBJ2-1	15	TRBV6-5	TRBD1	TGTGCCAGCAGCCCAGACAGGGGCTCGTACAATGAGCAGTTCTTC	CASSPDRGSYNEQFF
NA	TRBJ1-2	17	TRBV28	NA	TGTGCCAGCAGTTTGGGCGGGGTGGGCCGTACTATGAGAGGCTACACCTTC	CASSLGGVGRTMRGYTF
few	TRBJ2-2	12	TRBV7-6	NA	TGTGCCAGCAGCTTAGCGACAGGGGAGCTGTTTTTT	CASSLATGELFF
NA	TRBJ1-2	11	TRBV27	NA	TGTGCCAGCAGTCCGGGGTATGGCTACACCTTC	CASSPGYGYTF
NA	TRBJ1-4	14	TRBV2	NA	TGTGCCAGCGACGGCGGGGGAACTAATGAAAAACTGTTTTTT	CASDGGGTNEKLFF
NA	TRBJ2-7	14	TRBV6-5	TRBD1	TGTGCCAGCAGGACGGGACAGGGGGCGTACGAGCAGTACTTC	CASRTGQGAYEQYF
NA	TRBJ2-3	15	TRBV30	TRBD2	TGTGCCTGGAGGAAGACTAGCGGGCCGGGAGATACGCAGTATTTT	CAWRKTSGPGDTQYF
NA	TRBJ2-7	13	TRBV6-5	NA	TGTGCCAGCAGCCGACTCGGGGGTTACGAGCAGTACTTC	CASSRLGGYEQYF
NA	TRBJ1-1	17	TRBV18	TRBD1	TGTGCCAGCTCACCCCAAATTACGGGACAGGGGAACACTGAAGCTTTCTTT	CASSPQITGQGNTEAFF
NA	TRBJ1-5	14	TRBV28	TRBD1	TGTGCCAGCTTTCCCGGGACAGGAAATCAGCCCCAGCATTTT	CASFPGTGNQPQHF
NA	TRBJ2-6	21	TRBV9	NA	TGTGCCAGCAGCTTTACTCCGGGACAACCCACCGGTTACTCTGGGGCCAACGTCCTGACTTTC	CASSFTPGQPTGYSGANVLTF
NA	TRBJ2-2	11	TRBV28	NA	TGTGCCAGCACCCAATTCCGGGAGCTGTTTTTT	CASTQFRELFF
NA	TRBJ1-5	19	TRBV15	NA	TGTGCCACCAGCAGAGGTCACGGGGGGGGTAAGGTTAGCAATCAGCCCCAGCATTTT	CATSRGHGGGKVSNQPQHF
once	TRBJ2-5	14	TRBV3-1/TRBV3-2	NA	TGTGCCAGCAGATTCAATCCCCGTGAACCGGGCCAGTACTTC	CASRFNPREPGQYF
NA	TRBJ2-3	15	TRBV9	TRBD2	TGTGCCAGCAGCTTCACTAGCGTTAGCACAGATACGCAGTATTTT	CASSFTSVSTDTQYF
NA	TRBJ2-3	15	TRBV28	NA	TGTGCCAGCAGTTTAAGTGTGACAACGACAGATACGCAGTATTTT	CASSLSVTTTDTQYF
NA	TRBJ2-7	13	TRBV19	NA	TGTGCCAGTAGTCCGAGACCACCCGGGGAGCAGTACTTC	CASSPRPPGEQYF
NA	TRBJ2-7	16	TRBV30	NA	TGTGCCTGGACCTATACCCACAGGGCGTTCGGCTACGAGCAGTACTTC	CAWTYTHRAFGYEQYF
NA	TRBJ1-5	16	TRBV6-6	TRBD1	TGTGCCAGCAGTTACCTGGGACAGGGTGCGTGGAAGCCCCAGCATTTT	CASSYLGQGAWKPQHF
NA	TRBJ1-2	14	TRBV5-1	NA	TGCGCCAGCAGCTTGGAGGGGAATCCCTATGGCTACACCTTC	CASSLEGNPYGYTF
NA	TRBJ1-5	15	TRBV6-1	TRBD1	TGTGCCAGCAGTGATGGGACAGTTAGCAATCAGCCCCAGCATTTT	CASSDGTVSNQPQHF
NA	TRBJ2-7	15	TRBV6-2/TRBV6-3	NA	TGTGCCAGCAGCGACCCGGGCAGGGCACCCTACGAGCAGTACTTC	CASSDPGRAPYEQYF
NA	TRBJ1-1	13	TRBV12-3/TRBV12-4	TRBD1	TGTGCCAGCAGTAAGACAGGGGGCACTGAAGCTTTCTTT	CASSKTGGTEAFF
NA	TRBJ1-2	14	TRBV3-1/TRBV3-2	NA	TGTGCCAGCAGCCCCCGACAGACCTCCTATGGCTACACCTTC	CASSPRQTSYGYTF
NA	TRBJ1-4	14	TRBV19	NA	TGTGCCAGTAGTTCGCGGTTGGGTAATGAAAAACTGTTTTTT	CASSSRLGNEKLFF
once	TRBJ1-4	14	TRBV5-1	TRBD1	TGCGCCAGCAGGGAGGGGGCGTCTAATGAAAAACTGTTTTTT	CASREGASNEKLFF
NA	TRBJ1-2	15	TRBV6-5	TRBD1	TGTGCCAGCAGTCAACAACAGGGGAGTATCGATGGCTACACCTTC	CASSQQQGSIDGYTF
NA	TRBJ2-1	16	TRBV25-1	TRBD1	TGTGCCAGCAGTGAATTTCGGACAGGCCCATACAATGAGCAGTTCTTC	CASSEFRTGPYNEQFF
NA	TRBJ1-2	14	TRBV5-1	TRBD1	TGCGCCAGCAGCGAAGGACAGGGTAACTATGGCTACACCTTC	CASSEGQGNYGYTF
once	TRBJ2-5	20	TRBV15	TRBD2	TGTGCCACCAGCAGAGATTTACGGGGTAGCGGGAGTTTTGTTAGAGAGACCCAGTACTTC	CATSRDLRGSGSFVRETQYF
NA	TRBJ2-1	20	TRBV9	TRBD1	TGTGCCAGCAGCCCGAGACAGGGGACCCTCCCGGGTAGCTCCTACAATGAGCAGTTCTTC	CASSPRQGTLPGSSYNEQFF
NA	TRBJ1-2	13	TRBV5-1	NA	TGCGCCAGCAGCACCGGGGGGGGCTATGGCTACACCTTC	CASSTGGGYGYTF
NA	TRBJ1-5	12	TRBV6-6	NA	TGTGCCAGCAGTACTGACACTCAGCCCCAGCATTTT	CASSTDTQPQHF
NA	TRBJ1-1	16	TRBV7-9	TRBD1	TGTGCCAGCGCCTCAAGTAAGGGGGCCCTGAACACTGAAGCTTTCTTT	CASASSKGALNTEAFF
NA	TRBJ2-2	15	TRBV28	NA	TGTGCCAGCACTCTGTCACTAGTGCACACCGGGGAGCTGTTTTTT	CASTLSLVHTGELFF
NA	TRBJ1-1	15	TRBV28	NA	TGTGCCAGCAGCCCACCGGGACATATGAACACTGAAGCTTTCTTT	CASSPPGHMNTEAFF
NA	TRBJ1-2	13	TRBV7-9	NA	TGTGCCAGCAGACCCGATCTACCCTATGGCTACACCTTC	CASRPDLPYGYTF